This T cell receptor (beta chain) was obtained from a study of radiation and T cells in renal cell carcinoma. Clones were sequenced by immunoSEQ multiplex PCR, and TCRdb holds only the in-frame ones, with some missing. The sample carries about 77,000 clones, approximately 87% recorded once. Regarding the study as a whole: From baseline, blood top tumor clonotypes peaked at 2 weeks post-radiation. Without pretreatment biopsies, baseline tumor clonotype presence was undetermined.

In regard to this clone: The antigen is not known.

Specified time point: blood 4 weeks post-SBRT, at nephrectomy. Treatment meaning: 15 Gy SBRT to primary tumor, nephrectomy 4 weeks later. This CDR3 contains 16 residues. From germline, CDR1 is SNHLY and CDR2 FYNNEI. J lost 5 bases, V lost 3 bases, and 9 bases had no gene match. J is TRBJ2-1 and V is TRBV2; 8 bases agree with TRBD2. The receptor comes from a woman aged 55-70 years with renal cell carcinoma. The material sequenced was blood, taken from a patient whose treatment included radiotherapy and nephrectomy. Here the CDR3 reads CASSDLLGGVDNEQFF. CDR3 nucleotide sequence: TGTGCCAGCAGTGACCTCCTCGGGGGGGTTGACAATGAGCAGTTCTTC.